This T cell receptor (beta chain) emerged from a study of T cell responses to AZD1222 COVID-19 vaccine. Assay: immunoSEQ multiplex PCR; the TCRdb copy retains only in-frame clones and omits some. Among around 26,000 clones listed, around 90% were seen once. Second-dose recipients at about 4 or about 12 weeks were treated as one pooled group. Regarding this clone: No antigen is known for it.

CDR1 is LNHNV, CDR2 YYDKDF, per germline (reference sequence). The CDR3 runs to 14 residues. V shed 5 bases and J shed 2 bases, with 11 bases lying between them. The study's findings and limits: None of the repertoires were sampled until the peak T cell response had passed. Nearly half of spike-specific TCRs reportedly go after variant regions that carry no mutations. CD4 TCRs associated with vaccination spanned spike, dominating at 160-218 and 743-854.

The sequence came from an adult who received the AZD1222 COVID-19 vaccine. Specimen: peripheral blood, collected 28 days after the second AZD1222 dose. This rearrangement joins TRBV15 to TRBJ2-3; unclear D gene. CDR3 in DNA: TGTGCCACCAGCGGCATAGTGGTCACAGATACGCAGTATTTT. This codes for CATSGIVVTDTQYF.